This T cell receptor (beta chain) appears in the sequencing data of a study of blood T cell repertoires in COVID-19. Residents of under 25 US areas, aged roughly 18 to 89 years, made up the participants. Recovery meant two consecutive negative NP/OP PCR tests, professional clearance, or resolved symptoms. Here immunoSEQ multiplex PCR was the method, and the copy in TCRdb shows in-frame clones only, minus some. Among approximately 290,000 clones listed, approximately 83% were seen once. The germline CDR1 and CDR2 sequences are MRHNA and SNTAGT. The CDR3 extends over 14 amino acids. V dropped 3 bases and J dropped 4; count of bases not matched to a gene: 0.

The genes are TRBV6-4 and TRBJ2-2, with 9 bases fitting TRBD1. This TCR was sampled from a young woman who had recovered from COVID-19. Source material: PBMCs or T cells enriched from blood (not recorded which). CDR3 amino acids: CASSEGQGTGELFF. CDR3 sequence (DNA): TGTGCCAGCAGTGAGGGACAGGGCACCGGGGAGCTGTTTTTT.